A single T cell receptor (beta chain) is shown here with its context. What it recognizes is unknown. Donors were drawn from the 120-subject validation cohort, separate from the approximately 640-subject first cohort. This entry belongs to a study of cytomegalovirus exposure and HLA in healthy donors. Profiling relied on immunoSEQ multiplex PCR, and the TCRdb table lists in-frame clones only, not all of them. The data hold roughly 98,000 clones, with 87% observed a single time. General study results and limits: Rarity held for most TCR sequences, but there were some public TCRs that occurred in many donors. Investigators reported 150 to 200 TCR beta chains as tied to cytomegalovirus. The authors confirmed in vitro that a few CMV-associated chains were specific for CMV antigens.

Germline V gene sequence: CDR1 LNHNV, CDR2 YYDKDF (reference sequence). This CDR3 region has 16 residues. Trimming removed 5 bases at V and 0 bases at J, with 13 bases between. The chain uses TRBV15 and TRBJ2-2; TRBD1 is a possible D gene (6 bases). The TCR originated in a young woman in good health and CMV-seronegative. The source material was PBMCs. The CDR3 nucleotides read TGTGCCACCAGCCCCAGACAGGTACCGAACACCGGGGAGCTGTTTTTT. Translation gives CATSPRQVPNTGELFF.